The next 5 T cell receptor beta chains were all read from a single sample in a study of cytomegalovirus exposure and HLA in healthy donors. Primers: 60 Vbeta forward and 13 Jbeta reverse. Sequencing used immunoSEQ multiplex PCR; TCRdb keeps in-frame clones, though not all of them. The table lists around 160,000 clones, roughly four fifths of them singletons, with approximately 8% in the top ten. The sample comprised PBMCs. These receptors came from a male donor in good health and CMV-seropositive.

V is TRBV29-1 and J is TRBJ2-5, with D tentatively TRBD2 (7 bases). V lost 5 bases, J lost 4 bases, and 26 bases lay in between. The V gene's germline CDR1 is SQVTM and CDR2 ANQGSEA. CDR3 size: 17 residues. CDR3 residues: CSVSVPTGRRGGETQYF. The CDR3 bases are TGCAGCGTTTCTGTCCCGACGGGACGGAGGGGGGGAGAGACCCAGTACTTC.

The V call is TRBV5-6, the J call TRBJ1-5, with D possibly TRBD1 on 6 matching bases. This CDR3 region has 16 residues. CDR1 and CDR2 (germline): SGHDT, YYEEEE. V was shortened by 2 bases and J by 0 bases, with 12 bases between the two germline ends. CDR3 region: CASSFQGSFSNQPQHF. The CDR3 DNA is TGTGCCAGCAGCTTCCAGGGGAGTTTTAGCAATCAGCCCCAGCATTTT.

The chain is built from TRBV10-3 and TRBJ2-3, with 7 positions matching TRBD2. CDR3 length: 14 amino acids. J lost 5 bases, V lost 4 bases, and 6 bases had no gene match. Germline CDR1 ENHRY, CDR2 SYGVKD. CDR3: CAISGAVAGDTQYF. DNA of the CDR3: TGTGCCATCAGTGGGGCGGTAGCGGGAGATACGCAGTATTTT.

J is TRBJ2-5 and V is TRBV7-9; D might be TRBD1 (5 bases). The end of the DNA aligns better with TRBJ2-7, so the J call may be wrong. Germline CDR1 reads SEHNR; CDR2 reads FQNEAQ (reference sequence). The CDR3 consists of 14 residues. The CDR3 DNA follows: TGTGCCAGCAGCTTAGATCAGGGTTCCTACGAGCAGTACTTC. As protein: CASSLDQGSYEQYF.

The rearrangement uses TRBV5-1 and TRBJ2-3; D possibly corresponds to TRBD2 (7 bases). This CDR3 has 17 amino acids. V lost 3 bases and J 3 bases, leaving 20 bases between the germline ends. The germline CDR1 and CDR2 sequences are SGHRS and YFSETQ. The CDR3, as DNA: TGCGCCAGCAGCTGGCCCTCAGAGGGGGGGGGTACAGATACGCAGTATTTT. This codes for CASSWPSEGGGTDTQYF.